This passage covers 22 T cell receptor beta chains from one sample sequenced in a study of cytomegalovirus exposure and HLA in healthy donors. Researchers ran the PCR with 60 Vbeta and 13 Jbeta primers. The data were produced by immunoSEQ multiplex PCR, yet TCRdb's version contains in-frame clones alone and is incomplete. The data hold 75,000 to 90,000 clones, with 79% observed a single time. Input material: PBMCs. These receptors all stem from a woman in her forties in good health and CMV-seropositive.

This chain connects TRBV5-1 to TRBJ2-1, with TRBD2 as a possible D gene (6 bases). CDR1 is SGHRS and CDR2 is YFSETQ in the germline V gene. CDR3 length: 14 residues. Trimming took 5 bases from V and 4 from J, leaving 13 bases between them. CDR3 region: CASRPGVTYNEQFF. CDR3 bases: TGCGCCAGCAGACCGGGAGTAACATACAATGAGCAGTTCTTC.

CDR3 in amino acids: CASSDQGANYGYTF. CDR3 coding DNA: TGTGCCAGCAGTGATCAGGGGGCTAACTATGGCTACACCTTC. V gene TRBV25-1 combines with J gene TRBJ1-2; 7 nucleotides align to TRBD1. There are 14 residues in the CDR3. The junction had 1 base not matched to a gene; V was cut back by 3 bases and J by 0 bases. From germline, CDR1 is MGHDK and CDR2 SYGVNS.

This clone showed up just once. DNA of the CDR3: TGTGCCAGCAGAGTAGTAGGACTAGCGGGAGACGTCGGTGAGCAGTTCTTC. This encodes CASRVVGLAGDVGEQFF. The J gene is TRBJ2-1, the V gene TRBV6-4, with TRBD2 matching over 13 bases. V lost 6 bases, J lost 9 bases, and 14 bases stayed unmatched. CDR1 is MRHNA, CDR2 SNTAGT, per germline. The CDR3 sequence is 17 residues long.

The chain links TRBV5-5 to TRBJ2-2; D uncertain. V was shortened by 7 bases and J by 2 bases, with 12 bases between the two germline ends. The CDR3 covers 14 residues. Germline-derived CDR1 and CDR2 are SGHKS and YYEKEE (reference sequence). CDR3 sequence (DNA): TGTGCCAGCGGGCCAGTAATAAACACCGGGGAGCTGTTTTTT. Translating gives CASGPVINTGELFF.

This clone showed up just once. The chain couples TRBV27 to TRBJ2-3, with 8 positions matching TRBD2. V lost 4 bases, J lost 1 base, and 7 bases stayed unmatched. Germline CDR1 is MNHEY and CDR2 is SMNVEV (reference sequence). The CDR3 covers 16 residues. The CDR3 spells CASSYASGWGTDTQYF. The DNA for the CDR3 is TGTGCCAGCAGTTACGCTAGCGGGTGGGGCACAGATACGCAGTATTTT.

In its sample, this clone was seen a few times. This CDR3 is CASEPTGGMTEAFF. Written as DNA, the CDR3 is TGTGCCAGCGAACCTACAGGGGGCATGACTGAAGCTTTCTTT. The chain has TRBV25-1 and TRBJ1-1; TRBD1 aligns across 9 bases. V lost 8 bases to trimming and J lost 5 bases; unmatched junction nucleotides: 9. Germline loops: CDR1 MGHDK, CDR2 SYGVNS. The CDR3 length is 14 residues.

The chain carries TRBV18 and TRBJ1-1; no definite D call. Trimming took off 5 bases at V and 4 bases at J, with 11 bases between the two ends. CDR1 is KGHSH, CDR2 LQKENI, per germline. The CDR3 is 13 amino acids. CDR3 nucleotides: TGTGCCAGCTCATCCGACGAGGGCACTGAAGCTTTCTTT. Its translation is CASSSDEGTEAFF.

The chain has TRBV15 and TRBJ2-3; unclear D gene. V shed 0 bases and J shed 5 bases, with 3 bases lying between them. This CDR3 has 12 residues. In germline, CDR1 is LNHNV, CDR2 YYDKDF (reference sequence). The CDR3 sequence is CATSRDLDTQYF. The CDR3 DNA reads TGTGCCACCAGCAGAGATCTAGATACGCAGTATTTT.

The V gene is TRBV6-5, the J gene TRBJ2-3, with 12 nucleotides matching TRBD2. Per the germline V gene, CDR1 is MNHEY and CDR2 is SVGAGI. The CDR3 has 15 residues. V was pared by 5 bases and J by 6 bases, with 6 bases of the junction left unmatched. CDR3 protein: CASSTLAGGRDTQYF. The CDR3 nucleotides are TGTGCCAGCAGTACACTAGCGGGGGGCCGGGATACGCAGTATTTT.

The chain joins TRBV19 to TRBJ2-1; 7 bases are shared with TRBD1. Germline V gives CDR1 LNHDA, CDR2 SQIVND (reference sequence). The CDR3 spans 15 residues. V was clipped by 7 bases and J by 0 bases; unmatched bases: 6. In DNA form, the CDR3 reads TGTGCCAGTAAACCGGGACAGAGCTCCTACAATGAGCAGTTCTTC. It encodes CASKPGQSSYNEQFF. The complete variable domain, with remaining parts taken from reference TRBV19 and TRBJ2-1, reads DGGITQSPKYLFRKEGQNVTLSCEQNLNHDAMYWYRQDPGQGLRLIYYSQIVNDFQKGDIAEGYSVSREKKESFPLTVTSAQKNPTAFYLCASKPGQSSYNEQFFGPGTRLTVL.

V usage is TRBV6-1 and J usage is TRBJ2-7; 8 bases fit TRBD1. The V gene's germline CDR1 is MNHNS and CDR2 SASEGT. CDR3 size: 14 residues. The V and J ends lost 8 bases and 6 bases, in that order; junction bases with no gene match: 12. The DNA of the CDR3 is TGTGCCAGCCGGCAGGGACAGGTATCGTTCGAGCAGTACTTC. This gives the protein CASRQGQVSFEQYF.

The rearrangement joins TRBV6-1 to TRBJ2-3; weak D call: TRBD1 (5 bases). CDR1 is MNHNS, CDR2 SASEGT, per germline. The CDR3 covers 12 residues. The ends were cut back, 11 bases at V and 4 bases at J, with 13 bases in the middle. The CDR3 sequence: CASGWEPDTQYF. The DNA of the CDR3 is TGTGCCTCAGGGTGGGAACCAGATACGCAGTATTTT.

This clone appeared once. This sequence joins TRBV29-1 and TRBJ2-1; weak D call: TRBD2 (6 bases). Germline V gives CDR1 SQVTM, CDR2 ANQGSEA. The CDR3 runs to 15 residues. V was shortened by 6 bases and J by 8 bases, with 23 bases between the two germline ends. The CDR3 spells CSVARRLANLDEQFF. CDR3 nucleotide sequence: TGCAGCGTCGCCCGACGGCTAGCGAATTTGGATGAGCAGTTCTTC.

V usage is TRBV5-1 and J usage is TRBJ1-1; D is perhaps TRBD1 (5 bases). Deletions cut 1 base from V and 5 bases from J, with 24 bases between. CDR1 and CDR2 from the germline V gene are SGHRS and YFSETQ. The CDR3 is made up of 18 amino acids. The CDR3 region has the DNA TGCGCCAGCAGCTTGTCTTTTCGAAGGGGCGGGGGTTTGACTGAAGCTTTCTTT. Translated, it gives CASSLSFRRGGGLTEAFF.

This chain connects TRBV4-1 to TRBJ2-5, with D tentatively TRBD2 (6 bases). V lost 4 bases to trimming and J lost 1 base, with 19 bases between them. Germline lookup yields CDR1 MGHRA and CDR2 YSYEKL. The CDR3 consists of 17 residues. CDR3 nucleotide sequence: TGCGCCAGCAGCCGAGAGCTCATGGGGGGAGGCCAAGAGACCCAGTACTTC. This translates into CASSRELMGGGQETQYF.

This clone has a handful of counts. J is TRBJ2-1 and V is TRBV4-1, with 7 nucleotides matching TRBD1. CDR1 MGHRA and CDR2 YSYEKL come from the germline V gene. Trimming took 1 base from V and 4 from J; bases not matched to a gene: 4. The CDR3 loop spans 15 amino acids. For the CDR3, the DNA is TGCGCCAGCAGCCAAGCGCCGGGACAGTACAATGAGCAGTTCTTC. Encoded protein: CASSQAPGQYNEQFF.

The chain recombines TRBV2 with TRBJ1-6; D not resolved. Trimming removed 5 bases from V and 2 bases from J, with 10 bases in between. Per the germline V gene, CDR1 is SNHLY and CDR2 is FYNNEI. This CDR3 comprises 15 residues. Here the CDR3 reads CASSLAEAYNSPLHF. DNA of the CDR3: TGTGCCAGCAGTTTGGCGGAAGCCTATAATTCACCCCTCCACTTT.

This clone has a single count. This chain joins TRBV7-2 and TRBJ2-7, with 9 positions matching TRBD2. Germline V gene lookup returns CDR1 SGHTA and CDR2 FQGNSA. The V and J ends lost 1 base and 7 bases, in that order; junction bases with no gene match: 8. This CDR3 comprises 15 residues. CDR3 DNA sequence: TGTGCCAGCAGCTTAGATGCGGCGGGAGGGCTTGAGCAGTACTTC. As protein: CASSLDAAGGLEQYF. Full variable domain (remainder filled in from reference TRBV7-2 and TRBJ2-7): GAGVSQSPSNKVTEKGKDVELRCDPISGHTALYWYRQSLGQGLEFLIYFQGNSAPDKSGLPSDRFSAERTGGSVSTLTIQRTQQEDSAVYLCASSLDAAGGLEQYFGPGTRLTVT.

This rearrangement joins TRBV4-1 to TRBJ1-5, with D uncertain. This CDR3 is 13 amino acids long. Trimming stripped 3 bases from V and 2 bases from J, with 5 bases between. Germline CDR1 is MGHRA and CDR2 is YSYEKL. For the CDR3, the DNA is TGCGCCAGCAGCCAGCCAGGCAATCAGCCCCAGCATTTT. Amino acids: CASSQPGNQPQHF.

The V gene is TRBV14, the J gene TRBJ1-6; 10 nucleotides line up with TRBD1. CDR1 is SGHDN and CDR2 is FVKESK in the germline V gene. This CDR3 comprises 15 residues. V shed 3 bases and J 10 bases; nucleotides not matched to a gene: 6. The CDR3: CASSQTGGVGSPLHF. DNA of the CDR3: TGTGCCAGCAGCCAGACAGGGGGCGTAGGATCACCCCTCCACTTT.

V and J are TRBV6-1 and TRBJ2-7; TRBD1 matches at 8 bases. The V segment lost 1 base and the J segment 2 bases; nucleotides outside the gene matches: 4. This CDR3 is 15 amino acids long. CDR1 and CDR2 from the germline V gene are MNHNS and SASEGT. The CDR3 loop reads CASSEGDRQAYEQYF. CDR3 coding DNA: TGTGCCAGCAGTGAAGGGGACAGGCAGGCCTACGAGCAGTACTTC.

The V gene is TRBV30, the J gene TRBJ1-2; maybe TRBD1 (5 bases). This CDR3 has 14 amino acids. The germline CDR1 and CDR2 sequences are GTSNPN and SVGIG (reference sequence). V was clipped by 2 bases and J by 0 bases, with 10 bases between them. This CDR3 reads CAWSPGGANYGYTF. CDR3 in DNA: TGTGCCTGGAGTCCGGGAGGGGCTAACTATGGCTACACCTTC.